This T cell receptor beta chain stems from a study of Tregs in tolerant kidney transplant recipients. The study, taken as a whole, reports: Validation in larger populations is needed because few patients were studied. Biological reproducibility was not directly addressed in this study. Expanding Tregs on activated donor B cells appeared to best identify donor-specific TCRbeta clones.

With respect to this clone: What it binds is unknown.

Unstimulated regulatory T cells (CD4+CD25+CD127-), CD4+CD25- non-regulatory cells, CD4 and CD8 cells were FACS-sorted from thawed PBMCs. Here immunoSEQ multiplex PCR was the method, and the copy in TCRdb shows in-frame clones only, minus some. The table lists 120,000 or so clones, approximately 90% of them singletons. Trimming removed 5 bases from V and 0 bases from J, with 11 bases in between. This CDR3 has 15 amino acids. CDR1 and CDR2 (germline): SEHNR, FQNEAQ (reference sequence). The receptor's source is a human donor in good health. The chain recombines TRBV7-9 with TRBJ1-3; D is unclear. Material for sequencing was CD4+ T cells from blood. For the CDR3, the DNA is TGTGCCAGCAGCGATACTACTACCTCTGGAAACACCATATATTTT. Translating it yields CASSDTTTSGNTIYF.